This T cell receptor (beta chain) derives from a study of beta chain features in type 1 diabetes. Overall study: In age, gender and cell yields, patients were similar to healthy donors.

What was sequenced were expressed TCRB transcripts, since all of the isolated RNA had been reverse transcribed. Libraries were prepared by immunoSEQ multiplex PCR; TCRdb keeps only in-frame clonotypes and omits some of them. The sample includes 600,000 to 750,000 clones, roughly an eighth of them seen just once. A CD45RO/CCR7/CD25/CD127/CD95/CD27 panel sorted naive, central memory, regulatory and stem cell-like memory CD4+ cells. The V end lost 4 bases, the J end lost 7 bases, and 24 bases lay between the germline ends. The CDR3 covers 17 residues. CDR1 and CDR2 from the germline V gene are SGDLS and YYNGEE. In the case of this clone: Antigen unknown.

Study findings and constraints: The influence of HLA type on TCRB rearrangement stayed undetermined. Compared to healthy donors, patients appeared to have naive, central memory and Treg TCRB repertoires that were more alike. All four CD4+ subsets of Type 1 diabetes patients contained TCRB CDR3s that were moderately but significantly shorter.

Input material: naive CD4+ T cells from blood. The TCR comes from a man between 25 and 39 years old with type 1 diabetes. This sequence joins TRBV9 and TRBJ2-1; D possibly uses TRBD1 or TRBD2 (5 bases each). CDR3 DNA: TGTGCCAGCAGCCAAACGGGGCAGGGAAGGCCTGGGAATGAGCAGTTCTTC. Its translation: CASSQTGQGRPGNEQFF.